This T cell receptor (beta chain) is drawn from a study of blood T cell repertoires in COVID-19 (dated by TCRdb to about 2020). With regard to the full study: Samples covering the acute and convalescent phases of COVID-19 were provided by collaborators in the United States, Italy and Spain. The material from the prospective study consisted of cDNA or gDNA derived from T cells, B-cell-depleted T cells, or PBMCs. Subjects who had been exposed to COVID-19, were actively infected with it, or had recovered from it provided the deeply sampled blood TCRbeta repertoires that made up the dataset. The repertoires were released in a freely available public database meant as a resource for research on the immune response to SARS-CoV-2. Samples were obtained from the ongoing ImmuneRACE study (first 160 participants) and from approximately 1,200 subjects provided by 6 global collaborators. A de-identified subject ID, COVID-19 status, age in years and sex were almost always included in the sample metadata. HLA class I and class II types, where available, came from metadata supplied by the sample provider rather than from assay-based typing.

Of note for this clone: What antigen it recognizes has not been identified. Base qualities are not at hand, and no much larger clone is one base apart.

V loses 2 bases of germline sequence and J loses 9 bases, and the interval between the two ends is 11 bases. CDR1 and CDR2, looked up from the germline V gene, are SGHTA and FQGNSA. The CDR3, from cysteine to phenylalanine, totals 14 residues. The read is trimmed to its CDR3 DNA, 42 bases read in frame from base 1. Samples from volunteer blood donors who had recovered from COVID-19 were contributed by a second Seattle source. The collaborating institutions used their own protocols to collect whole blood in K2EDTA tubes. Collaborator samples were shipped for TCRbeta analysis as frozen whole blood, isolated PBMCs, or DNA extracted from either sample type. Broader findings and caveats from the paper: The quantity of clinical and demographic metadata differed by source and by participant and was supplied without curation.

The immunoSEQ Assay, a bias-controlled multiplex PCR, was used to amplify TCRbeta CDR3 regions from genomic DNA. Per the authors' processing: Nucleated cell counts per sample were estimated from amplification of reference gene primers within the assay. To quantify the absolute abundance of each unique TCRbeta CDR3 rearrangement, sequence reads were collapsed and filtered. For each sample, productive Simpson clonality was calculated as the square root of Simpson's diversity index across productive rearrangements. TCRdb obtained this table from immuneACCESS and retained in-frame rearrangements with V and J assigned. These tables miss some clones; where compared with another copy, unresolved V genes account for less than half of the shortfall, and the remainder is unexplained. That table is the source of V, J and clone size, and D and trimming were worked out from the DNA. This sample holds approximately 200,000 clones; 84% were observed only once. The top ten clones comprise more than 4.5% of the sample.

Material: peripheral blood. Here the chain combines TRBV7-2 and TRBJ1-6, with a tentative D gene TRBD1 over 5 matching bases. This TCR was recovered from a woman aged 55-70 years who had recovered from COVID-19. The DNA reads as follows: TGTGCCAGCAGCTTAAGAGTGGGGGGTTCACCCCTCCACTTT. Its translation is CASSLRVGGSPLHF. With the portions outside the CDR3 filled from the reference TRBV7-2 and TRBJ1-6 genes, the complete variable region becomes GAGVSQSPSNKVTEKGKDVELRCDPISGHTALYWYRQSLGQGLEFLIYFQGNSAPDKSGLPSDRFSAERTGGSVSTLTIQRTQQEDSAVYLCASSLRVGGSPLHFGNGTRLTVT.